This TCR beta chain is from a study of blood T cell repertoires in COVID-19. Source study methods: By means of reference gene primer amplification, nucleated cell counts were estimated. The table came from immunoSEQ multiplex PCR; TCRdb's copy has only in-frame clones and leaves some out. That table is the source of V, J and clone size, and D and trimming were worked out from the DNA. The sample shows under 250,000 clones, roughly four fifths of them seen only once. The V end lost 5 bases, the J end lost 2 bases, and 9 bases lay between the germline ends. The germline CDR1 and CDR2 sequences are LGHNT and FRNRAP. CDR3 size: 13 residues.

The clonotype originates from a man in his fifties or sixties with acute or convalescent COVID-19. The chain has TRBV12-5 and TRBJ1-1; D is ambiguous. The sequenced material came from peripheral blood. CDR3 sequence reads: CASGDRLNTEAFF. The CDR3 coding sequence is TGTGCTAGTGGTGACCGACTAAACACTGAAGCTTTCTTT.